This is a list of T cell receptor beta chains from one sample in a study of blood T cell repertoires in COVID-19. Assay: immunoSEQ multiplex PCR; the TCRdb copy retains only in-frame clones and omits some. The sample lists approximately 450,000 clones, about 85% seen once, with approximately 2% in the top ten. The sequenced sample was PBMCs or T cells enriched from blood (not recorded which). The source is a woman between 18 and 30 years old with acute COVID-19. Each CDR3 is given with its conserved first and last residue. A D gene is named only where the DNA matches it firmly. Expanded clones are given a class, and other clones once, few, many or no size at all.

V	size	D	J	DNA	CDR3
TRBV7-8	NA	NA	TRBJ1-5	TGTGCCAGCAGCTTTGGTGGAGATAGCAATCAGCCCCAGCATTTT	CASSFGGDSNQPQHF
TRBV7-9	NA	TRBD2	TRBJ2-7	TGTGCCAGCAGCTTATCAAGCGGGAGCTACGAGCAGTACTTC	CASSLSSGSYEQYF
TRBV5-6	NA	TRBD1	TRBJ1-2	TGTGCCAGCAGCTCGACAGGGGCCCGTGGCTACACCTTC	CASSSTGARGYTF
TRBV6-2/TRBV6-3	NA	NA	TRBJ1-5	TGTGCCAGCAGTAGGGGTCCTTTTAGCAATCAGCCCCAGCATTTT	CASSRGPFSNQPQHF
TRBV7-9	NA	NA	TRBJ2-7	TGTGCCAGCAGCTTAGAGATTAGATCCTACGAGCAGTACTTC	CASSLEIRSYEQYF
TRBV5-8	NA	NA	TRBJ1-4	TGTGCCAGCAGCTTTTCGAGAGGGGGATATACTAATGAAAAACTGTTTTTT	CASSFSRGGYTNEKLFF
TRBV5-1	NA	NA	TRBJ1-1	TGCGCCAGCAGCTTGGTAGAACTGCTAACGAACACTGAAGCTTTCTTT	CASSLVELLTNTEAFF
TRBV9	few	TRBD1	TRBJ1-3	TGTGCCAGCAGCCTCGCAGGGGGACATGGAAACACCATATATTTT	CASSLAGGHGNTIYF
TRBV7-2	NA	TRBD2	TRBJ2-7	TGTGCCAGCAGCTTAGCGGTAGCGGGAGCATCCGAGCAGTACTTC	CASSLAVAGASEQYF
TRBV5-1	NA	NA	TRBJ2-1	TGCGCCAGCTCGATCGCAGGAGGCTCCTACAATGAGCAGTTCTTC	CASSIAGGSYNEQFF
TRBV12-3/TRBV12-4	NA	NA	TRBJ1-3	TGTGCCAGCAGTAAGGACATTGGAAACACCATATATTTT	CASSKDIGNTIYF